This TCR beta chain stems from a study of molecular identifiers for immune sequencing clone quantification. Study-wide findings and caveats: Over 97% of effector molecules, but under 1% in naive cells, were held by clones with more than 20 RNA copies. Jurkat TCR RNA spiked in from one cell (amid 960,000 or so naive cells) was reportedly detectable. Underestimated sizes of highly expanded clones could result from identical TCR molecules that share a barcode.

This clonotype was detected many times. Its antigen is undetermined. Sorting isolated naive CD8 T cells as CD8+CD4-CCR7+CD45RA+ events. The CDR3 is made up of 12 amino acids. The V gene lost 0 bases and the J gene lost 4 bases, with 3 bases spanning the gap. Germline-derived CDR1 and CDR2 are SGHNT and YYREEE (reference sequence). TCRdb recomputed calls from the PCR reads with MiXCR, one row per CDR3 protein. The sample records approximately 90,000 distinct CDR3 sequences, 21% being singletons. The chain couples TRBV5-4 to TRBJ2-3, with D unresolved. This receptor was taken from a human donor in good health. Some libraries in this study had Jurkat cell RNA spiked in. Sequencing was carried out using naive CD8+ T cells from blood, with Jurkat cell RNA spiked in. Subset denoted: FACS-sorted CD8+CD4-CCR7+CD45RA+ naive T cells. The CDR3 nucleotides are TGTGCCAGCAGCTTGGTTTCAGATACGCAGTATTTT. It specifies CASSLVSDTQYF.